This TCR beta chain derives from a study of blood T cell repertoires in COVID-19. Study overall: Samples of COVID-19 (acute and convalescent) were obtained from the United States, Italy and Spain. PBMCs, B-cell-depleted T cells, or T cells were the source of the cDNA or gDNA that made up the material.

As handled by the study authors: Estimation of nucleated cell counts was performed using reference gene primer amplification. Assay used: immunoSEQ multiplex PCR; TCRdb lists only in-frame clones, some missing. V, J and clone size reflect that table, while D and trimming were determined from the DNA. The table records 150,000 or so clones, less than 90% of them present only once. Per the germline V gene, CDR1 is MGHDK and CDR2 is SYGVNS. This CDR3 is 13 amino acids long. Trimming removed 9 bases at V and 10 bases at J, with 21 bases between. The J gene is TRBJ1-2, the V gene TRBV25-1; D might be TRBD1 (5 bases). This TCR came from a woman in her 70s with acute or convalescent COVID-19. The sample comprised peripheral blood. CDR3: CASRGSGLPFYTF. The CDR3 DNA sequence: TGTGCCAGTAGGGGTTCGGGCTTGCCCTTCTACACCTTC.